This TCR beta chain was captured by sequencing in a study of blood T cell repertoires in COVID-19. Overall study: Sources were T cells, B-cell-depleted T cells, or PBMCs; the material itself was cDNA or gDNA.

Using immunoSEQ multiplex PCR, the repertoire was profiled, and TCRdb retains in-frame clones only, with some absent. This sample has about 4,400 clones, with almost 80% found just once. Germline CDR1 and CDR2: SNHLY and FYNNEI. The V end was cut by 6 bases, the J end by 4 bases, with 9 bases between. The CDR3 length is 13 residues. This chain links TRBV2 with TRBJ2-2, with TRBD1 as a possible D gene (5 bases). The source is a human donor with active or convalescent COVID-19. The donor label of this sample is uncertain. The sample was peripheral blood. The CDR3 nucleotides read TGTGCCAGCAGGAAGGGGTCCACCGGGGAGCTGTTTTTT. As protein: CASRKGSTGELFF.